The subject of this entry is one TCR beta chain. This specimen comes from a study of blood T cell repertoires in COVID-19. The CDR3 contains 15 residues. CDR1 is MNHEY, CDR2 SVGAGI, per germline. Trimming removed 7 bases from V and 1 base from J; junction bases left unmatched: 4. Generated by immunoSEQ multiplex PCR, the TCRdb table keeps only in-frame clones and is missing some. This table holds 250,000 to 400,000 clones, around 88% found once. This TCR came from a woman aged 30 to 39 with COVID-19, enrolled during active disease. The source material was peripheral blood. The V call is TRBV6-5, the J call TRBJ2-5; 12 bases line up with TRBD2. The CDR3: CASIWTSGAQETQYF. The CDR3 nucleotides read TGTGCCAGCATATGGACTAGCGGGGCCCAAGAGACCCAGTACTTC.